Sequencing of this T cell receptor (beta chain) was carried out in a study of Ad26.COV2.S vaccination and SARS-CoV-2 variants. Treatment noted: some 20 received Ad26.COV2.S at low or high dose, single or two shots; 5 received placebo; per-sample allocation not given. Specimens were obtained on day 63 following the first vaccine or placebo injection. CDR3 size: 14 residues. Germline V gives CDR1 LNHDA, CDR2 SQIVND (reference sequence). Trimming left V 8 bases short and J 0 bases short, with 11 bases between. Produced via immunoSEQ multiplex PCR; TCRdb's table is partial and in-frame only. The repertoire consists of about 350,000 clones, with around nine tenths occurring once and the leading ten covering around 10%.

The TCR comes from a person aged 18-65 years who received the Ad26.COV2.S COVID-19 vaccine or a placebo. V and J are TRBV19 and TRBJ1-3; D might be TRBD1 (5 bases). The input for sequencing was peripheral blood, taken in a trial of Ad26.COV2.S vaccine versus placebo. The CDR3 is CASLQDRSGNTIYF. In DNA form, the CDR3 reads TGTGCCAGTTTACAGGACCGCTCTGGAAACACCATATATTTT.